This passage covers 10 T cell receptor beta chains from one sample sequenced in a study of T cells in Graves' hyperthyroidism and ophthalmopathy. Amplification yielded TCR beta CDR3 regions, with RNA transcripts as the source. When the TCR CDR3 underwent first-round RT-PCR, the HTBI primer set was used. TCRdb called the multiplex PCR reads again in MiXCR, with one record for every CDR3 protein. The table lists 300,000 to 350,000 distinct CDR3 sequences, 14% of them singletons. The sample was blood. The receptors derive from a young woman with Graves' hyperthyroidism.

This clonotype was detected ten times or more. The CDR3 protein is CASSDPGGAHNEQFF. CDR3 nucleotide sequence: TGCGCCAGCAGTGACCCCGGGGGGGCCCACAATGAGCAGTTCTTC. V usage is TRBV10-1 and J usage is TRBJ2-1; 8 nucleotides agree with TRBD2. Germline CDR1 reads WNHNN; CDR2 reads SYGVQD (reference sequence). After removal of 3 bases from V and 5 bases from J, the junction contained 6 bases not matched to a gene. The CDR3 consists of 15 residues.

This clonotype was seen many times. CDR3 residues: CASSISGQIAGYTF. The CDR3, as DNA: TGTGCCAGTAGTATTTCAGGACAGATCGCTGGCTACACCTTC. The chain has TRBV19 and TRBJ1-2, with D possibly TRBD1 on 6 matching bases. The CDR3 extends over 14 amino acids. Germline V CDR1 and CDR2: LNHDA, SQIVND (reference sequence). Trimming pared 3 bases from V and 7 bases from J, leaving 15 bases between.

As for this clonotype: A read error is possible here, since a much larger clone lies one base away. A read error is likely, as this CDR3 ends without the conserved phenylalanine or tryptophan. V and J are TRBV28 and TRBJ2-7; 9 nucleotides match TRBD1. V lost 7 bases and J lost 3; bases outside the gene matches: 7. The CDR3 has 14 residues. Germline CDR1 is MDHEN and CDR2 is SYDVKM. The CDR3 nucleotides read TGTGCCAGCACCCTAACAGGGGGCGTCTACGAGCAGTACCTC. It codes for CASTLTGGVYEQYL.

This clonotype was recorded at least ten times. J is TRBJ1-3 and V is TRBV6-1, with a tentative D call TRBD1 (5 bases). V lost 11 bases, J lost 0 bases, and 14 bases lay in between. There are 14 residues in the CDR3. Germline-derived CDR1 and CDR2 are MNHNS and SASEGT. DNA of the CDR3: TGTGCCTCCAGGGTCACAAGCTCTGGAAACACCATATATTTT. As protein: CASRVTSSGNTIYF.

This clonotype has at least ten counts. A junction boundary mismatches the germline segment, possibly from a read error. The rearrangement uses TRBV7-9 and TRBJ2-1; maybe TRBD2 (6 bases). This CDR3 is 13 amino acids long. CDR1 is SEHNR, CDR2 FQNEAQ, per germline (reference sequence). The CDR3 nucleotides are TGCGCCAGCAGCTTGGCTGGGGGGAATGAGCAGTTCTTC. This sequence encodes CASSLAGGNEQFF.

The CDR3 is CASSEGLDTGELFF. As DNA, the CDR3 is TGTGCCAGCAGTGAGGGATTAGACACCGGGGAGCTGTTTTTT. The chain joins TRBV6-1 to TRBJ2-2; D gene unclear. The V end lost 3 bases, the J end lost 3 bases, and 8 bases lay between the germline ends. The germline V gene has CDR1 MNHNS and CDR2 SASEGT. The CDR3 runs to 14 residues.

The rearrangement links TRBV6-4 to TRBJ2-2; D perhaps matches TRBD2 (5 bases). The CDR3 loop spans 14 amino acids. Per germline, CDR1 MRHNA and CDR2 SNTAGT. V dropped 2 bases and J dropped 5 bases, with 9 bases sitting between them. The CDR3 protein is CASSDRPGTGELFF. The CDR3 coding sequence is TGTGCCAGCAGTGACCGCCCGGGAACCGGGGAGCTGTTTTTT.

This chain uses TRBV20-1 with TRBJ2-7, with 8 bases that match TRBD1. V lost 0 bases and J lost 3; bases outside the gene matches: 7. The CDR3 contains 15 residues. The germline CDR1 and CDR2 sequences are DFQATT and SNEGSKA (reference sequence). CDR3 in DNA: TGCAGTGCTAGAGACCGGGGGACAGGATTCTACGAGCAGTACTTC. Translated, it gives CSARDRGTGFYEQYF.

The chain uses TRBV30 and TRBJ2-7; TRBD2 matches at 14 bases. The CDR3 contains 18 residues. Germline V gene sequence: CDR1 GTSNPN, CDR2 SVGIG (reference sequence). J was trimmed by 7 bases and V by 0 bases; bases with no gene match: 14. CDR3 loop: CAWSVPGLAGAQGREQYF. DNA of the CDR3: TGTGCCTGGAGTGTCCCGGGACTAGCGGGAGCTCAAGGAAGGGAGCAGTACTTC.

This clonotype turned up a few times. The V and J genes are TRBV15 and TRBJ1-5; D remains ambiguous. Germline V gives CDR1 LNHNV, CDR2 YYDKDF (reference sequence). Trimming pared 0 bases from V and 2 bases from J, leaving 5 bases between. This CDR3 comprises 14 residues. DNA of the CDR3: TGTGCCACCAGCAGAGATATGCGCAATCAGCCCCAGCATTTT. It yields the protein CATSRDMRNQPQHF.